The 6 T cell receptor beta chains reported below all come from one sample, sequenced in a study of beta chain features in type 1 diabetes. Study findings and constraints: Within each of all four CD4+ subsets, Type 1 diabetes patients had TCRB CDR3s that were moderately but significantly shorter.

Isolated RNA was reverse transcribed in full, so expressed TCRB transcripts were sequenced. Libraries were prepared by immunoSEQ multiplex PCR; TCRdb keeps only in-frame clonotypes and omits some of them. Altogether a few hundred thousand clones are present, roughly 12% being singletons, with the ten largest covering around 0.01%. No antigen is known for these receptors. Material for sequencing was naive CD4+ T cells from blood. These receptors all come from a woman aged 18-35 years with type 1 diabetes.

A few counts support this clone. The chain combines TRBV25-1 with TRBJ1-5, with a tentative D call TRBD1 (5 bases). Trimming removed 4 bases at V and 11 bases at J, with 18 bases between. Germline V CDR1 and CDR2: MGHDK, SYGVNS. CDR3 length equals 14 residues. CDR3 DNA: TGTGCCAGCAGTGGCCAGGGATGGTTCGGAGCCCAGCATTTT. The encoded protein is CASSGQGWFGAQHF. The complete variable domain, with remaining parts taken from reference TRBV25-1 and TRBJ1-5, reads EADIYQTPRYLVIGTGKKITLECSQTMGHDKMYWYQQDPGMELHLIHYSYGVNSTEKGDLSSESTVSRIRTEHFPLTLESARPSHTSQYLCASSGQGWFGAQHFGDGTRLSIL.

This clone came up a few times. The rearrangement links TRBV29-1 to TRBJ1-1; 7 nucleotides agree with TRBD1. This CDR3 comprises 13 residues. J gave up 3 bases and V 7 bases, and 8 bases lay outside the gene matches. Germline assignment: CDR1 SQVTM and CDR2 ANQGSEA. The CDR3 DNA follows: TGCAGCGGGGTAGGACAGGACGACACTGAAGCTTTCTTT. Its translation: CSGVGQDDTEAFF. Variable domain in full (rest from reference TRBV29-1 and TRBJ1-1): SAVISQKPSRDICQRGTSLTIQCQVDSQVTMMFWYRQQPGQSLTLIATANQGSEATYESGFVIDKFPISRPNLTFSTLTVSNMSPEDSSIYLCSGVGQDDTEAFFGQGTRLTVV.

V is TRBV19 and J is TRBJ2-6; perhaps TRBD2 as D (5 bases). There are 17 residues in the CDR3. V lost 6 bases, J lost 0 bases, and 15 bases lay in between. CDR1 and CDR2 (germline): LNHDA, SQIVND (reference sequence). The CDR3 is CASSPRAVPSGANVLTF. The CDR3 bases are TGTGCCAGTAGCCCAAGAGCGGTCCCCTCTGGGGCCAACGTCCTGACTTTC.

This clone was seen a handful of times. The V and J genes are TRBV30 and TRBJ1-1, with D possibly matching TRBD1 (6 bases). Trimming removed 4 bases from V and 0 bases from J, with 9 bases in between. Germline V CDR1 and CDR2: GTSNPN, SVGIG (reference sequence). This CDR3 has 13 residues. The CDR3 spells CAWTRDMNTEAFF. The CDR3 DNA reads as TGTGCCTGGACCAGGGACATGAACACTGAAGCTTTCTTT.

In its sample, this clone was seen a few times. The CDR3 DNA sequence: TGCGCCAGCAGCCACTTAGGACTCGTCGGGGGCACCGGGGAGCTGTTTTTT. Amino acid sequence: CASSHLGLVGGTGELFF. The rearrangement links TRBV4-1 to TRBJ2-2, with D tentatively TRBD2 (6 bases). V was clipped by 3 bases and J by 4 bases, with 18 bases between them. The CDR3 extends over 17 amino acids. The germline CDR1 and CDR2 sequences are MGHRA and YSYEKL.

This chain's CDR3 is CASSGATDASGGYTF. CDR3 in DNA: TGTGCCAGCAGCGGGGCCACTGACGCTTCTGGGGGCTACACCTTC. V usage is TRBV7-9 and J usage is TRBJ1-2; TRBD1 might be the D (5 bases). V gave up 5 bases and J gave up 8 bases, with 21 bases separating them. CDR3 length: 15 residues. CDR1 is SEHNR and CDR2 is FQNEAQ in the germline V gene (reference sequence).